These T cell receptor beta chains were read from a single sample in a study of blood T cell repertoires in COVID-19. Generated by immunoSEQ multiplex PCR, the TCRdb table keeps only in-frame clones and is missing some. The repertoire includes 55,000 to 80,000 clones, 80% to 90% of them detected once, and 9.2% sits in the top ten. Sequencing was carried out using peripheral blood. The receptors stem from a human donor in a cohort sampled during active COVID-19. CDR3s include the opening cysteine and the closing phenylalanine or tryptophan. The order of the fields is J gene, clone size, V gene, D gene, CDR3 protein, CDR3 DNA. D genes are given only for firm matches. Not every row has a clone size; where given, it reads once, few, many or a size class.

TRBJ2-3 - TRBV9 - CASSGLRGMAQYF TGTGCCAGCAGCGGGCTAAGGGGGATGGCGCAGTATTTT
TRBJ2-1 few TRBV30 TRBD2 CACEGSGIASNEQFF TGTGCCTGTGAGGGTAGCGGGATAGCAAGCAATGAGCAGTTCTTC
TRBJ2-6 - TRBV7-8 - CASSLGTAFSGANVLTF TGTGCCAGCAGCTTAGGGACAGCATTCTCTGGGGCCAACGTCCTGACTTTC
TRBJ2-7 - TRBV28 - CASSRGSYEQYF TGTGCCAGCAGTCGGGGCTCCTACGAGCAGTACTTC
TRBJ1-2 - TRBV24-1 - CATSEPGQRGYTF TGTGCCACCAGTGAACCTGGACAGAGGGGCTACACCTTC
TRBJ2-5 - TRBV2 - CASSPTSRETQYF TGTGCCAGCAGCCCTACGTCCCGAGAGACCCAGTACTTC
TRBJ2-7 - TRBV19 TRBD2 CASSKAGGHYEQYF TGTGCCAGTAGTAAGGCGGGAGGACACTACGAGCAGTACTTC
TRBJ1-1 - TRBV19 - CASSMRASAFF TGTGCCAGTAGCATGAGGGCAAGCGCTTTCTTT
TRBJ2-7 - TRBV5-4 TRBD2 CASSPNLAGPYEQYF TGTGCCAGCAGCCCTAACTTAGCGGGACCCTACGAGCAGTACTTC
TRBJ2-1 few TRBV28 TRBD2 CASSFARESYNEQFF TGTGCCAGCAGTTTCGCGCGGGAGTCCTACAATGAGCAGTTCTTC
TRBJ1-3 - TRBV11-2 - CASSPQGTGSGNTIYF TGTGCCAGCAGCCCGCAGGGCACGGGCTCTGGAAACACCATATATTTT
TRBJ2-7 - TRBV6-6 TRBD2 CASSYWSGRATDEQYF TGTGCCAGCAGTTACTGGAGCGGGAGGGCCACGGACGAGCAGTACTTC
TRBJ2-7 - TRBV20-1 - CSPTDFYEQYF TGCAGTCCCACCGACTTCTACGAGCAGTACTTC
TRBJ2-2 - TRBV9 TRBD2 CASSGGWASGNTGELFF TGTGCCAGCAGCGGGGGATGGGCTAGCGGGAACACCGGGGAGCTGTTTTTT
TRBJ2-7 - TRBV28 TRBD2 CASSFSGSGRSGGQYF TGTGCCAGCAGTTTTTCAGGAAGCGGGAGGTCCGGGGGGCAGTACTTC